One and the same sample provided the 11 T cell receptor beta chains below, sequenced in a study of cytomegalovirus exposure and HLA in healthy donors. The PCR made use of 60 Vbeta and 13 Jbeta primers. TCRdb keeps only in-frame clones here, not all; method: immunoSEQ multiplex PCR. The sample lists roughly 130,000 clones, 80% occurring once. Material: PBMCs. The receptors come from a male donor in good health and CMV-seronegative.

The rearrangement uses TRBV5-1 and TRBJ1-1; possibly TRBD1 for D (5 bases). Germline-derived CDR1 and CDR2 are SGHRS and YFSETQ. V was cut by 3 bases and J by 4 bases, with 19 bases left in between. This CDR3 comprises 16 residues. This CDR3 reads CASSSQGGMETTEAFF. The CDR3 region has the DNA TGCGCCAGCAGCTCCCAGGGAGGAATGGAGACCACTGAAGCTTTCTTT.

The rearrangement joins TRBV29-1 to TRBJ2-3; the match to TRBD2 covers 12 bases. The V segment lost 8 bases and the J segment 3 bases; nucleotides outside the gene matches: 3. The CDR3 covers 13 residues. CDR1 is SQVTM and CDR2 is ANQGSEA in the germline V gene. The CDR3 DNA is TGCAGCCCTAGCGGGGGGGGAACAGATACGCAGTATTTT. Translation: CSPSGGGTDTQYF.

The chain recombines TRBV11-2 with TRBJ2-7; a weak D match, TRBD1 (6 bases). Germline V lookup: CDR1 SGHAT, CDR2 FQNNGV. The CDR3 sequence is 13 residues long. V gave up 6 bases and J gave up 2 bases, with 11 bases separating them. CDR3 residues: CASSLRGTYEQYF. The CDR3 coding sequence is TGTGCCAGCAGTTTAAGGGGGACCTACGAGCAGTACTTC.

J is TRBJ1-4 and V is TRBV4-1; no reliable D call. CDR3 length equals 16 residues. Germline V lookup: CDR1 MGHRA, CDR2 YSYEKL. V gave up 0 bases and J gave up 8 bases, with 16 bases separating them. The CDR3 region has the DNA TGCGCCAGCAGCCAAGATGCGGGCTCGGGATGGGAAAAACTGTTTTTT. This sequence encodes CASSQDAGSGWEKLFF.

This sequence joins TRBV2 and TRBJ1-5; 7 nucleotides align to TRBD1. Trimming cost V 6 bases and J 4 bases; bases outside gene matches: 6. CDR3 size: 14 residues. Germline CDR1 and CDR2: SNHLY and FYNNEI. The CDR3 protein is CASSRTGYNQPQHF. DNA of the CDR3: TGTGCCAGCAGCAGGACAGGTTATAATCAGCCCCAGCATTTT.

The chain carries TRBV27 and TRBJ2-7; the D is unclear. Per the germline V gene, CDR1 is MNHEY and CDR2 is SMNVEV (reference sequence). The CDR3 consists of 15 residues. Trimming took off 3 bases at V and 3 bases at J, with 15 bases between the two ends. CDR3 nucleotides: TGTGCCAGCAGTTTCCCTGGGCTGGCACACTACGAGCAGTACTTC. Translating it yields CASSFPGLAHYEQYF.

DNA for the CDR3: TGTGCCAGCTCTGGACCTCTAGCGGGGGGAGAGACCCAGTACTTC. This codes for CASSGPLAGGETQYF. V gene TRBV18 combines with J gene TRBJ2-5; 11 nucleotides agree with TRBD2. The CDR3 loop spans 15 amino acids. Germline loops: CDR1 KGHSH, CDR2 LQKENI. Losses at the gene ends were 6 bases for V and 4 bases for J; bases not matched to a gene: 7.

The genes are TRBV7-9 and TRBJ2-7; maybe TRBD2 (7 bases). V was cut by 6 bases and J by 5 bases, with 20 bases left in between. The CDR3 is 15 amino acids. The germline gives CDR1 SEHNR, CDR2 FQNEAQ (reference sequence). CDR3 nucleotides: TGTGCCAGCAGGCCACCGCAGGGAGGGGGTGACGAGCAGTACTTC. It translates to CASRPPQGGGDEQYF. Filled out from reference TRBV7-9 and TRBJ2-7, the complete variable domain reads DTGVSQNPRHKITKRGQNVTFRCDPISEHNRLYWYRQTLGQGPEFLTYFQNEAQLEKSRLLSDRFSAERPKGSFSTLEIQRTEQGDSAMYLCASRPPQGGGDEQYFGPGTRLTVT.

The V gene is TRBV30, the J gene TRBJ2-1; D is undetermined. Trimming shortened V by 0 bases and J by 1 base, and 4 bases separated the two germline ends. CDR1 GTSNPN and CDR2 SVGIG come from the germline V gene (reference sequence). CDR3 length equals 13 residues. In DNA form, the CDR3 reads TGTGCCTGGAGTGTACGGTCCTACAATGAGCAGTTCTTC. Translating it yields CAWSVRSYNEQFF.

The CDR3 sequence: CASSPLLALNTGELFF. The CDR3 DNA reads TGTGCCAGCAGTCCGCTACTAGCGCTGAACACCGGGGAGCTGTTTTTT. The gene calls are TRBV28 and TRBJ2-2, with 7 positions matching TRBD2. The CDR3 contains 16 residues. Germline lookup yields CDR1 MDHEN and CDR2 SYDVKM. The ends lost 5 bases at V and 1 base at J; junction bases unmatched: 7.

The V call is TRBV6-1, the J call TRBJ1-2; 8 positions match TRBD1. The CDR3 has 14 residues. Germline CDR1 is MNHNS and CDR2 is SASEGT. V lost 5 bases to trimming and J lost 4 bases; unmatched junction nucleotides: 6. CDR3 nucleotide sequence: TGTGCCAGCAGTTCTACAGGGGGTGGCTATGGCTACACCTTC. This translates into CASSSTGGGYGYTF.